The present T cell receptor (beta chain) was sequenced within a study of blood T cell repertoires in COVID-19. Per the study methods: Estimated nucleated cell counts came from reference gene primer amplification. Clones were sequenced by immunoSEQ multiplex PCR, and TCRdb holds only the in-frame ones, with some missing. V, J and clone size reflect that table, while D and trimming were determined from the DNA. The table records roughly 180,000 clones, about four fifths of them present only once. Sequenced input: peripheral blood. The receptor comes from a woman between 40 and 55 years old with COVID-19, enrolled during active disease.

Here the CDR3 DNA reads TGTGCCAGCAGTGAAGCACCTCCGAGACAGGGAGGTGAAGCTTTCTTT. Its translation is CASSEAPPRQGGEAFF. This chain connects TRBV2 to TRBJ1-1; 7 nucleotides match TRBD1. From germline, CDR1 is SNHLY and CDR2 FYNNEI. The junction had 11 bases not matched to a gene; V was cut back by 0 bases and J by 7 bases. The CDR3 spans 16 residues.